This is a list of T cell receptor beta chains from one sample in a study of shared clonotypes between healthy human individuals. The repertoire was sequenced with immunoSEQ multiplex PCR; TCRdb's copy has only in-frame clones and lacks some. The table records some 2,000,000 clones, approximately 94% of them present only once. The sequencing sample was made of naive CD8+ T cells sorted from blood. These receptor sequences come from a young man in good health. Each CDR3 is given with its conserved first and last residue. The D gene is left open where the match is weak. Size tells how often a clone was seen (once, few, many) or the class of an expanded clone, and some rows leave it out.

.	TRBV11-2	.	15	TRBJ2-3	TGTGCCAGCAGCTCCGGCCAGTCTAGCACAGATACGCAGTATTTT	CASSSGQSSTDTQYF
.	TRBV29-1	TRBD1	13	TRBJ2-7	TGCAGCGTTGATGGGACAGGGGGACGCGAGCAGTACTTC	CSVDGTGGREQYF
.	TRBV30	TRBD2	16	TRBJ2-3	TGTGCCTGGAGCGGAGCTAGCGGGGGGGCCACAGATACGCAGTATTTT	CAWSGASGGATDTQYF
.	TRBV27	.	15	TRBJ2-1	TGTGCCAGCAGTTTATCCCTGACAGGTTACAATGAGCAGTTCTTC	CASSLSLTGYNEQFF
.	TRBV10-3	TRBD2	16	TRBJ2-3	TGTGCCATCAGTGAGTCGTTAGCGGGGGCCACAGATACGCAGTATTTT	CAISESLAGATDTQYF
once	TRBV27	TRBD1	16	TRBJ2-7	TGTGCCAGCAGTCCGGGACAGGTCCAGGGGTTAGGAGAGCAGTACTTC	CASSPGQVQGLGEQYF
.	TRBV5-8	TRBD1	18	TRBJ1-5	TGTGCCAGCAGCTTGATGGGACAGGGTGTCATAGGGAATCAGCCCCAGCATTTT	CASSLMGQGVIGNQPQHF
.	TRBV7-3	TRBD2	14	TRBJ2-1	TGTGCCAGCAGCTCAACGGGGGGTTACAATGAGCAGTTCTTC	CASSSTGGYNEQFF
few	TRBV6-5	.	15	TRBJ1-6	TGTGCCAGCAGTGCGGACAGTATCGGTTTTTCACCCCTCCACTTT	CASSADSIGFSPLHF
.	TRBV7-9	TRBD1	13	TRBJ1-2	TGTGCCAGCAGCTGGGACAGCAACTATGGCTACACCTTC	CASSWDSNYGYTF
.	TRBV6-1	.	14	TRBJ1-2	TGTGCCAGCATTGACGCCTCGGTTTCCTATGGCTACACCTTC	CASIDASVSYGYTF
.	TRBV5-6	TRBD1	14	TRBJ2-4	TGTGCCAGCAGCTGGGGGACAGGGAGGAACATTCAGTACTTC	CASSWGTGRNIQYF